The clone carrying this T cell receptor beta chain has a handful of counts. The antigen remains unidentified. The CDR3 loop spans 15 amino acids. Germline lookup yields CDR1 MNHNS and CDR2 SASEGT. With 5 bases clipped from V and 4 bases from J, the junction kept 8 bases outside the gene matches. The sample is drawn from a study of CD8+ T cells in alopecia areata. Regarding the study as a whole: Persistence of many expanded lesional clones was seen in scalp and blood during tofacitinib. A single nonresponder leaves the baseline CD8+ expansion link to response uncertain. Lesional tissue from the scalp (especially in alopecia totalis/universalis) showed higher clonality than normal scalp.

As the sequencing template, cDNA was produced by extracting RNA and reverse transcribing it. Profiled with immunoSEQ multiplex PCR; TCRdb holds only in-frame clones, not every one. The table shows 150,000 to 200,000 clones, with 60% to 75% occurring only once. The treatment here: oral pan-JAK inhibitor, 5-10 mg twice daily. Here the sequenced sample was CD4+ T cells sorted from blood, taken at week 24, from a patient treated with tofacitinib. This sequence originates from a human donor with alopecia areata. V usage is TRBV6-1 and J usage is TRBJ1-2, with 9 bases matching TRBD1. This CDR3 is CASSLRGQGTYGYTF. The CDR3 nucleotides read TGTGCCAGCAGTCTACGGGGACAGGGAACCTATGGCTACACCTTC.